This T cell receptor (beta chain) originates from a study of response to subunit inactivated influenza vaccine. Study conclusions and caveats: Each seasonal flu vaccination may recruit only limited new T cells, authors suggested.

A word on this clonotype: Its cognate antigen is unknown.

TCRdb used MiXCR to reprocess the RT-PCR reads, holding one entry per CDR3 protein. Of about 240,000 distinct CDR3 sequences in the sample, 12% were seen once. The input for sequencing was non-naive T cells sorted from PBMCs, taken 14 to 15 days before vaccination. This TCR derives from a man over 45 who received an inactivated influenza vaccine.

The CDR3 nucleotides read TGTGCCACCAGCAGAGAGGGAAGCAATGAAGCTTTCTTT. Its protein product is CATSREGSNEAFF. The chain has TRBV15 and TRBJ1-1, with D unresolved. Germline V CDR1 and CDR2: LNHNV, YYDKDF (reference sequence). Between the trimmed V and J ends, which lost 0 bases and 7 bases, there was a span of 9 bases. The CDR3 covers 13 residues.